One and the same sample provided the 4 T cell receptor beta chains below, sequenced in a study of blood T cells in healthy people across ages. Then a second PCR, running about 6 to 11 cycles, was carried out with a sample-barcoded 5' primer and a J-beta primer mix. TCRdb re-analysed the 5' RACE reads in MiXCR, keeping a single row per CDR3 protein. This table holds just over 1 million distinct CDR3 sequences, 35% to 55% found once. Sequenced sample: blood. The receptors come from a woman aged 60-75 years in good health.

The J gene is TRBJ1-6, the V gene TRBV7-9; 9 nucleotides align to TRBD1. Germline assignment: CDR1 SEHNR and CDR2 FQNEAQ (reference sequence). The CDR3 has 16 residues. Germline trimming cut 5 bases from V and 4 bases from J; bases unmatched to any gene: 6. In DNA, the CDR3 is TGTGCCAGCAGCGACGGACAGGGGTTTTATAATTCACCCCTCCACTTT. Its protein product is CASSDGQGFYNSPLHF.

The CDR3 sequence: CASVGDDSYNEQFF. The CDR3 DNA sequence: TGTGCTAGTGTTGGGGACGACTCCTACAATGAGCAGTTCTTC. This chain connects TRBV12-5 to TRBJ2-1; D tentatively reads TRBD1 or TRBD2 (5 bases each). Trimming removed 7 bases at V and 0 bases at J, with 10 bases between. The CDR3 has 14 amino acids. Germline V gives CDR1 LGHNT, CDR2 FRNRAP.

This rearrangement joins TRBV11-2 to TRBJ2-7, with 9 bases fitting TRBD1. The CDR3 spans 15 residues. The V segment lost 4 bases and the J segment 5 bases; nucleotides outside the gene matches: 9. From germline, CDR1 is SGHAT and CDR2 FQNNGV. In nucleotides, the CDR3 is TGTGCCAGCAGCTCAGTACGGGGACAGGGCGACGAGCAGTACTTC. This translates into CASSSVRGQGDEQYF. Using reference TRBV11-2 and TRBJ2-7 for the parts outside the CDR3, the full variable domain is EAGVAQSPRYKIIEKRQSVAFWCNPISGHATLYWYQQILGQGPKLLIQFQNNGVVDDSQLPKDRFSAERLKGVDSTLKIQPAKLEDSAVYLCASSSVRGQGDEQYFGPGTRLTVT.

The chain is built from TRBV20-1 and TRBJ2-3, with 7 bases matching TRBD2. Per germline, CDR1 DFQATT and CDR2 SNEGSKA (reference sequence). The CDR3 consists of 15 residues. V trimming: 4 bases; J trimming: 2 bases; junction bases outside the gene matches: 9. The CDR3 coding sequence is TGCAGTGCTACATCGAGACTAGCTAACACAGATACGCAGTATTTT. It translates to CSATSRLANTDTQYF.